This TCR beta chain stems from a study of blood T cells in healthy people across ages. Study conclusions and caveats: Whereas aged donors had fewer naive CD4+ cells, long-lived donors had more of them and higher diversity. Diversity estimated from one million T cells was considered an underestimate.

A J-beta primer mix and a sample-barcoded 5' primer were used in a second PCR of about 7 to 11 cycles. Template switching added a 12-random-nucleotide identifier to every cDNA molecule. TCRdb recomputed calls from the 5' RACE reads with MiXCR, one row per CDR3 protein. The table has some 700,000 distinct CDR3 sequences, roughly 43% seen once. Concerning this clonotype: Its antigen remains unidentified.

Trimming stripped 6 bases from V and 2 bases from J, with 7 bases between. The CDR3 covers 11 residues. Germline V gene lookup returns CDR1 SQVTM and CDR2 ANQGSEA. The clonotype was recovered from a woman aged 55-69 years in good health. Input material: blood. This chain links TRBV29-1 with TRBJ1-2; D remains ambiguous. CDR3: CSVTFNYGYTF. As DNA, the CDR3 is TGCAGCGTCACCTTCAACTATGGCTACACCTTC. The full variable domain, rest sourced from reference TRBV29-1 and TRBJ1-2, is SAVISQKPSRDICQRGTSLTIQCQVDSQVTMMFWYRQQPGQSLTLIATANQGSEATYESGFVIDKFPISRPNLTFSTLTVSNMSPEDSSIYLCSVTFNYGYTFGSGTRLTVV.